The sequence of this T cell receptor beta chain was determined in a study of blood T cell repertoires in COVID-19 (dated by TCRdb to the early 2020s). Context from the whole study: Collaborator samples came from the United States, Italy and Spain and covered acute and convalescent phases of COVID-19. The prospective study material was composed of cDNA or gDNA derived from T cells, B-cell-depleted T cells, or PBMCs. HLA class I and class II types, where available, came from metadata supplied by the sample provider rather than from assay-based typing. Sample metadata almost always included a de-identified subject ID, COVID-19 status, age in years and sex. The samples were drawn from two sources: the first 160 participants of the ongoing ImmuneRACE study, and 950 to 1,500 subjects contributed by 6 global collaborators. The dataset comprised deeply sampled blood TCRbeta repertoires from subjects exposed to, actively infected with, or recovered from COVID-19. The repertoires were released in a freely available public database meant as a resource for research on the immune response to SARS-CoV-2.

Participants in the prospective study were aged about 18 to 90 years, lived in 20 to 25 United States geographic areas, and enrolled through a virtual design. In the prospective study, participants were assigned to cohorts based on the clinical history participants reported in a screening survey and a study questionnaire. In the prospective study, mobile phlebotomists collected whole blood, serum and a nasopharyngeal or oropharyngeal swab from each participant. Additional blood draws and questionnaires over an approximately 2-month period could optionally be provided by prospective study participants. Before DNA extraction, prospective study blood samples were shipped either frozen or at room temperature. The investigation overall reported the following: How much clinical and demographic metadata was included differed by source and by participant, and the metadata was provided uncurated.

The CDR3, cysteine through phenylalanine, is 14 amino acids long. Here the CDR3 DNA is all that survives: 42 bases in frame from base 1. For this chain, trimming is 5 bases at the V end and 4 bases at the J end, and the number of junction bases without a gene match is 4. According to the germline V gene, CDR1 reads SGHTA and CDR2 reads FQGTGA. TCRbeta CDR3 regions were amplified from genomic DNA by means of the immunoSEQ Assay, a bias-controlled multiplex PCR. Per the original workflow: The number of nucleated cells in each sample was estimated from the amplification of reference gene primers within the assay. To quantify the absolute abundance of each unique TCRbeta CDR3 rearrangement, sequence reads were collapsed and filtered. For each sample, productive Simpson clonality was calculated by taking the square root of Simpson's diversity index across productive rearrangements. Drawn from immuneACCESS, this table holds only the in-frame rearrangements with V and J called that TCRdb kept. Clones are partly lost; checked studies trace under half to an unresolved V gene and leave the rest unexplained. That table is the source of V, J and clone size, and D and trimming were worked out from the DNA. In this sample the table shows 230,000 or so clones, approximately 86% of which occur a single time. The ten largest clones represent approximately 15% of the sample.

As concerns this clone: Its binding antigen is unknown. The sample holds no much larger clone one base away, and base qualities are not on file.

The sequenced sample consisted of PBMCs or T cells enriched from blood (not recorded which). The clonotype originates from a woman aged 45-65 years with acute COVID-19. The chain links TRBV7-3 with TRBJ2-1, and 8 junctional nucleotides match TRBD1. The DNA sequence follows: TGTGCCAGCAGCCGGACAGGGCTGTACAATGAGCAGTTCTTC. The encoded protein is CASSRTGLYNEQFF.